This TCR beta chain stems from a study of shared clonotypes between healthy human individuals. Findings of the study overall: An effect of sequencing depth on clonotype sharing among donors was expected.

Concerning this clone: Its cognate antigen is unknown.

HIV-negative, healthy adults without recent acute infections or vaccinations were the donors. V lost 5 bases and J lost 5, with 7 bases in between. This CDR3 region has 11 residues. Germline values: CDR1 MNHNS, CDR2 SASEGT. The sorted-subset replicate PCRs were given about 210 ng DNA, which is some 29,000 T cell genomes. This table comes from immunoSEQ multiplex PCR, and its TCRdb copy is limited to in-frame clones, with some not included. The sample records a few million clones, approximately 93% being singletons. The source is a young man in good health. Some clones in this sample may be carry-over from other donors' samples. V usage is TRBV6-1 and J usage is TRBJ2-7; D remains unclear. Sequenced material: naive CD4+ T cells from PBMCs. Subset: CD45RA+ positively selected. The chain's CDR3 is CASSYNNEQYF. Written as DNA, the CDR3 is TGTGCCAGCAGTTACAATAACGAGCAGTACTTC.